This entry lists 2 T cell receptor beta chains sequenced from one sample in a study of OX40 agonist ivuxolimab in advanced cancers. Method: immunoSEQ multiplex PCR; TCRdb's copy keeps in-frame clones and lacks some. The data contain roughly 63,000 clones, roughly 86% of them singletons. Sample: CD4+ or CD8+ T cells sorted from blood, taken in a trial of the OX40 agonist ivuxolimab. These TCRs come from an adult with an advanced solid tumor such as melanoma, head and neck, liver or kidney cancer.

The chain uses TRBV11-2 and TRBJ1-2; D gene ambiguous. CDR3 size: 15 residues. The germline V gene encodes CDR1 SGHAT and CDR2 FQNNGV. Trimming pared 1 base from V and 1 base from J, leaving 10 bases between. The DNA for the CDR3 is TGTGCCAGCAGCTTAGTCCAAACGGATAACTATGGCTACACCTTC. It codes for CASSLVQTDNYGYTF.

V usage is TRBV14 and J usage is TRBJ2-5; a possible D gene is TRBD1 (5 bases). The CDR3 runs 17 residues. The germline V gene encodes CDR1 SGHDN and CDR2 FVKESK. V was trimmed by 1 base and J by 2 bases, leaving 17 bases between them. CDR3 residues: CASSQGHDSRTQETQYF. In DNA, the CDR3 is TGTGCCAGCAGCCAAGGTCATGACAGCAGGACACAAGAGACCCAGTACTTC. The full variable domain, completed using reference TRBV14 and TRBJ2-5, is EAGVTQFPSHSVIEKGQTVTLRCDPISGHDNLYWYRRVMGKEIKFLLHFVKESKQDESGMPNNRFLAERTGGTYSTLKVQPAELEDSGVYFCASSQGHDSRTQETQYFGPGTRLLVL.